These T cell receptor beta chains were read from a single sample in a study of control samples from healthy donors and cancer patients. The table came from immunoSEQ multiplex PCR; TCRdb's copy has only in-frame clones and leaves some out. The sample has tens of thousands of clones, roughly 93% seen once; the top ten hold about 1.3%. The sequenced sample consisted of PBMCs. These TCRs come from a woman between 40 and 50 years old with lung cancer. CDR3s include the opening cysteine and the closing phenylalanine or tryptophan. D genes are given only for firm matches.

>TRBV9|TRBJ2-1|-
TGTGCCAGCAGCGTAGCGCCCATCTCCTACAATGAGCAGTTCTTC
CASSVAPISYNEQFF
>TRBV27|TRBJ1-6|-
TGTGCCAGCAGTTTAGGGCAGTTGGGTAGGACACCCCTCCACTTT
CASSLGQLGRTPLHF
>TRBV27|TRBJ1-5|-
TGTGCCAGCAGTTTGGGCAATCAGCCCCAGCATTTT
CASSLGNQPQHF
>TRBV27|TRBJ1-3|-
TGTGCCAGCAGTTTCGGGGGGCTTGGAAACACCATATATTTT
CASSFGGLGNTIYF
>TRBV14|TRBJ1-1|-
TGTGCCAGCAGCCTAGCTATGAACACTGAAGCTTTCTTT
CASSLAMNTEAFF
>TRBV5-1|TRBJ2-7|-
TGCGCCAGCAGCCTGGAGGACACCCCGAGTAGGGACGAGCAGTACTTC
CASSLEDTPSRDEQYF
>TRBV27|TRBJ1-5|TRBD1
TGTGCCAGCAGCTCAATAACAGGGGCTCAGCCCCAGCATTTT
CASSSITGAQPQHF
>TRBV2|TRBJ1-1|-
TGTGCCAGCCTTGGGGGGGCCTTCACTGAAGCTTTCTTT
CASLGGAFTEAFF
>TRBV7-9|TRBJ2-5|TRBD1
TGTGCCAGCAGCTACCGGACAGGGGGCAGGGAGACCCAGTACTTC
CASSYRTGGRETQYF
>TRBV15|TRBJ2-2|TRBD2
TGTGCCACCAGCAGAGAGGCTAGCGGGGGGGTGACGAACACCGGGGAGCTGTTTTTT
CATSREASGGVTNTGELFF
>TRBV6-5|TRBJ2-5|-
TGTGCCAGCAGAACGGAGACCCAGTACTTC
CASRTETQYF
>TRBV5-6|TRBJ1-1|-
TGTGCCAGCAGCCGGGACATGTACACTGAAGCTTTCTTT
CASSRDMYTEAFF
>TRBV5-4|TRBJ1-1|-
TGTGCCAGCAGCATAGAACCCGGGATGAACACTGAAGCTTTCTTT
CASSIEPGMNTEAFF
>TRBV7-9|TRBJ1-2|-
TGTGCCAGCAGCTCTACAAGACCCAGGATGAGGAACGATGGCTACACCTTC
CASSSTRPRMRNDGYTF
>TRBV5-1|TRBJ2-7|-
TGCGCCAGCAGCGCGGGACAGTACTACGAGCAGTACTTC
CASSAGQYYEQYF